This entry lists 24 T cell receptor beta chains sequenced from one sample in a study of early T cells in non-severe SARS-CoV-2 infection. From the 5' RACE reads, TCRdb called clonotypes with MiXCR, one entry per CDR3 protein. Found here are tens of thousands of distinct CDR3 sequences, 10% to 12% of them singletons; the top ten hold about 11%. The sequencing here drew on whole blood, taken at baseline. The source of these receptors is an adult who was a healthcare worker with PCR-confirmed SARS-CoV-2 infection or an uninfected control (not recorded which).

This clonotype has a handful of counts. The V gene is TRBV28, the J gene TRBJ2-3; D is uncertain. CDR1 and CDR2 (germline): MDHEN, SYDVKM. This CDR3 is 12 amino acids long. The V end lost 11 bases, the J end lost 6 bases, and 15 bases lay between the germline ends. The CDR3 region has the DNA TGTGCCTCAGACGGGTTTGGTGATACGCAGTATTTT. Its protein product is CASDGFGDTQYF.

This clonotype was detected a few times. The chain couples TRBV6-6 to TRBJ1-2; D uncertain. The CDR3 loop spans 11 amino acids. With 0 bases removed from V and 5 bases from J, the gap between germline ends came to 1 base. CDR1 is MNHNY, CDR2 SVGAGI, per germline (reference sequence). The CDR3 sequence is CASSYSYGYTF. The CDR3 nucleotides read TGTGCCAGCAGTTACTCTTATGGCTACACCTTC.

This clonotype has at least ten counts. The DNA for the CDR3 is TGTGCCTGGAGCCATGGGGGCGCGCTTGGAAACACCATATATTTT. Translating it yields CAWSHGGALGNTIYF. The chain links TRBV30 to TRBJ1-3; possible D gene TRBD1, 6 bases. This CDR3 has 15 residues. Trimming removed 3 bases at V and 3 bases at J, with 15 bases between. From germline, CDR1 is GTSNPN and CDR2 SVGIG (reference sequence).

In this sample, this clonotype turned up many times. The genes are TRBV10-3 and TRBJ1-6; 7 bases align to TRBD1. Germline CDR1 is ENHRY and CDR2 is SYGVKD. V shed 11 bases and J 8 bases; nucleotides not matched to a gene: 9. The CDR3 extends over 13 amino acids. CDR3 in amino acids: CAVGDRADSPLHF. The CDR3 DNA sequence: TGTGCCGTGGGAGACAGGGCTGATTCACCCCTCCACTTT.

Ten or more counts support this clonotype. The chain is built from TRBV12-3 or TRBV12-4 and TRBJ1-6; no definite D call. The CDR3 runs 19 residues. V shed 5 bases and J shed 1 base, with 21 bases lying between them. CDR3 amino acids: CASSASKGGLGSYNSPLHF. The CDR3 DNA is TGTGCCAGCAGTGCCTCTAAGGGAGGTTTAGGTTCCTATAATTCACCCCTCCACTTT.

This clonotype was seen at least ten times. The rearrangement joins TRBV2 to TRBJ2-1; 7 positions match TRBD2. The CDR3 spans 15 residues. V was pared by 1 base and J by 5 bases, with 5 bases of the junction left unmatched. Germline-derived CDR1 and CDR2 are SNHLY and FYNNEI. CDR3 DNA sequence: TGTGCCAGCAGTGAAGTAGGGCTAGCGGACAATGAGCAGTTCTTC. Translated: CASSEVGLADNEQFF. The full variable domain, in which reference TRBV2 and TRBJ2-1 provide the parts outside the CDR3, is EPEVTQTPSHQVTQMGQEVILRCVPISNHLYFYWYRQILGQKVEFLVSFYNNEISEKSEIFDDQFSVERPDGSNFTLKIRSTKLEDSAMYFCASSEVGLADNEQFFGPGTRLTVL.

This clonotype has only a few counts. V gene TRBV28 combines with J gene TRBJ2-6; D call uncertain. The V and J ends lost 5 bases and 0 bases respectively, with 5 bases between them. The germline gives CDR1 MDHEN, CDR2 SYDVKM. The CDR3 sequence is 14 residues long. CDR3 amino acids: CASSVVSGANVLTF. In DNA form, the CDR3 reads TGTGCCAGCAGTGTCGTCTCTGGGGCCAACGTCCTGACTTTC.

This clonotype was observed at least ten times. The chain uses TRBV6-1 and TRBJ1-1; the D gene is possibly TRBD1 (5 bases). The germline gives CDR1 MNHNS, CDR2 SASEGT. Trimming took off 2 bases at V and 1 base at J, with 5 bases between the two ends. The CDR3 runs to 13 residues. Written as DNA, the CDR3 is TGTGCCAGCAGTGAACAGGGGAACACTGAAGCTTTCTTT. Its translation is CASSEQGNTEAFF.

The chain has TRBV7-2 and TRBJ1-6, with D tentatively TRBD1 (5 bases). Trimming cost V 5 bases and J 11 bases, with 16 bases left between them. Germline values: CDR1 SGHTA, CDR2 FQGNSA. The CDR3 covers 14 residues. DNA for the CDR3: TGTGCCAGCAGCCCTGGATGGGACCGAGCACCCCTCCACTTT. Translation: CASSPGWDRAPLHF. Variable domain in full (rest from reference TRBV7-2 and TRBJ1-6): GAGVSQSPSNKVTEKGKDVELRCDPISGHTALYWYRQSLGQGLEFLIYFQGNSAPDKSGLPSDRFSAERTGGSVSTLTIQRTQQEDSAVYLCASSPGWDRAPLHFGNGTRLTVT.

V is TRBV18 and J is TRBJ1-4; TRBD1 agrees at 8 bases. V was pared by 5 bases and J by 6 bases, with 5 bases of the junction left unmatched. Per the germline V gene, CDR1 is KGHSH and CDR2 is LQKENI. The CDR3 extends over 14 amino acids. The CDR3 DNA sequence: TGTGCCAGCTCATCGACAGGGGAGGATGAAAAACTGTTTTTT. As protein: CASSSTGEDEKLFF.

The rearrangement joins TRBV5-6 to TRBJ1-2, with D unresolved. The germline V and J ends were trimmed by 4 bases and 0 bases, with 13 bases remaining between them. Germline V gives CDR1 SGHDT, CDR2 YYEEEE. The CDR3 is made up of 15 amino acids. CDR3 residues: CASSSTPNSNYGYTF. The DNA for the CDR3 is TGTGCCAGCAGCAGTACACCTAATTCTAACTATGGCTACACCTTC.

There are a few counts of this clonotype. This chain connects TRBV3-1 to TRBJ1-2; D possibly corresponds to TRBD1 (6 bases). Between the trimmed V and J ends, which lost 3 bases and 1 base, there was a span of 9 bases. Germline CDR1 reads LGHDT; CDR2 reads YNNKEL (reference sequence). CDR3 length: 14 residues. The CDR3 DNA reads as TGTGCCAGCAGCCAGGGGGCCCTTAACTATGGCTACACCTTC. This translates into CASSQGALNYGYTF.

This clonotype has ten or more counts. The CDR3 DNA reads TGCAGTGCAGCTTGGGGACTAGCTGACGAGCAGTACTTC. This encodes CSAAWGLADEQYF. The J gene is TRBJ2-7, the V gene TRBV20-1; TRBD2 matches 9 bases. This CDR3 region has 13 residues. From germline, CDR1 is DFQATT and CDR2 SNEGSKA (reference sequence). V was clipped by 6 bases and J by 5 bases; unmatched bases: 8.

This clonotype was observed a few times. The CDR3 nucleotides read TGTGCCAGCAGTTCTCAGAGTTATAATGAAAAACTGTTTTTT. This translates into CASSSQSYNEKLFF. This rearrangement joins TRBV28 to TRBJ1-4; D unclear. The CDR3 runs to 14 residues. Between the trimmed V and J ends, which lost 4 bases and 4 bases, there was a span of 10 bases. Germline V gene data show CDR1 as MDHEN and CDR2 as SYDVKM.

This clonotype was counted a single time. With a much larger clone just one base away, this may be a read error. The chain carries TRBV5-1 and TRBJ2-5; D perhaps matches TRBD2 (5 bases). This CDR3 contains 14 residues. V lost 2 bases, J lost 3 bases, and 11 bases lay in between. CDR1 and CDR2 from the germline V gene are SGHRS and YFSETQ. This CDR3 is CASSFRTGKETQYF. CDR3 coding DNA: TGCGCCAGCAGCTTCAGGACTGGGAAAGAGACCCAGTACTTC. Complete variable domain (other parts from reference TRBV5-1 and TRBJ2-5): KAGVTQTPRYLIKTRGQQVTLSCSPISGHRSVSWYQQTPGQGLQFLFEYFSETQRNKGNFPGRFSGRQFSNSRSEMNVSTLELGDSALYLCASSFRTGKETQYFGPGTRLLVL.

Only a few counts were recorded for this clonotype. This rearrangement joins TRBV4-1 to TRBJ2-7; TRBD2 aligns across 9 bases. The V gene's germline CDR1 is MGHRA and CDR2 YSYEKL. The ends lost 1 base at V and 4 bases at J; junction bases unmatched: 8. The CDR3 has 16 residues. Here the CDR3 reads CASSQVASGVRYEQYF. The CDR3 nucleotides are TGCGCCAGCAGCCAAGTGGCTAGCGGGGTTAGGTACGAGCAGTACTTC.

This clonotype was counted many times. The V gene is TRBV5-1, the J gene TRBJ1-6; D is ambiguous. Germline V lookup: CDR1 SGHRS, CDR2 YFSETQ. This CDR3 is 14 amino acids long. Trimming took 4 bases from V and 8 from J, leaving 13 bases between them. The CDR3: CASSNAGFDSPLHF. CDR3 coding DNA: TGCGCCAGCAGCAACGCGGGTTTCGATTCACCCCTCCACTTT.

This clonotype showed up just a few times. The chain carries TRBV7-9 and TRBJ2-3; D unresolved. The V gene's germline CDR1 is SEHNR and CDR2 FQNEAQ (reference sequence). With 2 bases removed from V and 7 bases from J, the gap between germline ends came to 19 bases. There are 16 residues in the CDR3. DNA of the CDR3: TGTGCCAGCAGCTTAAATGGTGAGGTCGGAGACAATACGCAGTATTTT. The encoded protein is CASSLNGEVGDNTQYF.

This chain's CDR3 is CAGLPHETAANTGELFF. The CDR3, as DNA: TGTGCCGGCCTCCCTCACGAGACAGCCGCGAACACCGGGGAGCTGTTTTTT. This chain links TRBV7-9 with TRBJ2-2, with D perhaps matching TRBD1 (5 bases). V dropped 11 bases and J dropped 0 bases, with 22 bases sitting between them. Germline V gene data show CDR1 as SEHNR and CDR2 as FQNEAQ (reference sequence). This CDR3 region has 17 residues.

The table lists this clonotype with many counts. This CDR3 reads CASMSTFSGNTIYF. In DNA form, the CDR3 reads TGTGCCAGCATGTCAACCTTCTCTGGAAACACCATATATTTT. This sequence joins TRBV6-1 and TRBJ1-3, with D unresolved. Germline CDR1 reads MNHNS; CDR2 reads SASEGT. V was trimmed by 7 bases and J by 0 bases, leaving 10 bases between them. This CDR3 comprises 14 residues.

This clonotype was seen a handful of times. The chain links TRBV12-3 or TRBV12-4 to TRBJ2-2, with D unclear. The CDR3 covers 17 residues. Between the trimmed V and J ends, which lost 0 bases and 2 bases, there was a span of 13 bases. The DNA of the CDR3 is TGTGCCAGCAGTTTAGCGCACCAGGAGATAAACACCGGGGAGCTGTTTTTT. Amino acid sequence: CASSLAHQEINTGELFF.

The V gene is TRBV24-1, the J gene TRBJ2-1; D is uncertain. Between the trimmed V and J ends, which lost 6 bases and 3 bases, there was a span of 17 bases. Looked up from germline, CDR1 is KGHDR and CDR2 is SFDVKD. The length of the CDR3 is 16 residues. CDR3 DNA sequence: TGTGCCACCAGTCCCTTGGCAGTGATGCGCTACAATGAGCAGTTCTTC. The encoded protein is CATSPLAVMRYNEQFF.

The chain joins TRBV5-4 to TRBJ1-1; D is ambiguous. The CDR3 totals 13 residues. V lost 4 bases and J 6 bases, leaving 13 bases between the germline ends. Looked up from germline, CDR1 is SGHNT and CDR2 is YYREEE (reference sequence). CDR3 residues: CASSLRVRSEAFF. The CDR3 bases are TGTGCCAGCAGCCTAAGGGTGCGGTCTGAAGCTTTCTTT.

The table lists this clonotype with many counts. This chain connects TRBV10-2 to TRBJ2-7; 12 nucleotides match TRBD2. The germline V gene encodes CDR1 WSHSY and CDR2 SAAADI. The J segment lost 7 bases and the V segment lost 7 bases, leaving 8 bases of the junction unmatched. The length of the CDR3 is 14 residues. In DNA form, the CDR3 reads TGCGCCAGCAACCTAGCGGGGGGGCCGGGAGAGCAGTACTTC. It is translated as CASNLAGGPGEQYF.